This T cell receptor (beta chain) was retrieved from a study of PD-1 blockade in classical Hodgkin lymphoma. Study details: Administration of nivolumab to patients was at 3 mg/kg intravenously every 2 weeks.

Profiled with immunoSEQ multiplex PCR; TCRdb holds only in-frame clones, not every one. The table lists approximately 79,000 clones, nearly 95% of them singletons. With no exception, relapse followed autologous stem cell transplantation in all patients, and brentuximab vedotin exposure varied. Each best response was a complete response, a partial response or progressive disease. Losses at the gene ends were 6 bases for V and 2 bases for J; bases not matched to a gene: 15. This CDR3 has 17 residues. From germline, CDR1 is SQVTM and CDR2 ANQGSEA. Whole-study findings and limits: By C4D1, diversity of CD4+ TCRs had risen significantly, whereas that of CD8+ TCRs had not.

As regards this clone: Its antigen is undetermined.

The sequence came from a human donor with classical Hodgkin lymphoma. J is TRBJ2-5 and V is TRBV29-1; TRBD1 matches 10 bases. The sequences come from peripheral blood mononuclear cells (PBMCs), collected before the second cycle of nivolumab. CDR3: CSVGQGNNWDFQETQYF. The CDR3 nucleotides are TGCAGCGTGGGACAGGGGAACAACTGGGATTTTCAAGAGACCCAGTACTTC.